This T cell receptor beta chain was found in a study of Ad26.COV2.S vaccination and SARS-CoV-2 variants (dated by TCRdb to 2020 to 2023). The study in broad terms: Vaccine-arm donors were drawn from COV1001, a multicentre, randomized, double-blind, placebo-controlled phase I-IIa trial of Ad26.COV2.S in healthy adults. A total of approximately 30 samples were included in the TCR-sequenced set, comprising some 20 Ad26.COV2.S vaccine recipients, 5 placebo recipients and 8 SARS-CoV-2 convalescent individuals. The specificity and breadth of SARS-CoV-2-reactive T cell receptors after Ad26.COV2.S vaccination were assessed by TCRbeta repertoire sequencing. Investigators remained blinded to trial group allocation during experiments and outcome assessment. Trial participants were randomized into five groups of five: low-dose or high-dose Ad26.COV2.S given once or twice, or placebo on both occasions. Dosing of Ad26.COV2.S was intramuscular, at either 5x10^10 or 1x10^11 viral particles, delivered as one shot or as two shots spaced 56 days apart.

With regard to this clone: The antigen it recognizes is unknown. No much larger clone exists at a distance of one base, and base qualities are not known.

The immunoSEQ Assay was the method used to sequence TCRbeta CDR3 regions. After extraction, genomic DNA underwent amplification by bias-controlled multiplex PCR, followed by high-throughput sequencing. Per the authors' processing: To quantify the absolute abundance of every unique TCRbeta CDR3 region, sequences were collapsed and filtered. T cell fraction was estimated by normalizing TCRbeta template counts to usable DNA, with usable DNA measured through amplification of reference genes found in all nucleated cells. Repertoire TCRs were annotated as SARS-CoV-2-specific when V gene, CDR3 amino acid sequence and J gene were exactly matched to a known reactive TCR set. MIRA supplied the reference SARS-CoV-2 TCR set, which was filtered for enrichment in COVID-19-positive ImmuneCODE repertoires so that public or cross-reactive TCRs were removed. Based on the MIRA antigens, annotated TCRs were further analysed at the level of specific ORF or position within ORF. Breadth was defined as annotated unique rearrangements over total unique productive rearrangements; depth was the summed frequency of those rearrangements. TCR breadth was compared between groups using two-sided Wilcoxon rank-sum tests. In TCRdb, the immuneACCESS table is reduced to in-frame sequences with V and J assigned. These tables do not hold every clone; where another copy was compared, an unresolved V gene accounts for under half, and the others remain unexplained. The D gene and trimming were derived from the DNA, and the V and J assignments and clone size from that table. The sample has some 390,000 clones on record, over 75% of them singletons. The ten top clones hold around 2% of the sample.

The study at large found these results: Vaccine and placebo recipients had similar non-spike TCR breadth, a finding consistent with the vaccine containing only spike. Compared with placebo recipients, Ad26.COV2.S recipients showed higher spike-specific TCR breadth (P = 0.0014). The study was not powered to compare responses between vaccine doses or regimens. The authors noted that the TCR breadth and depth analyses may have underestimated total T cell responses. After vaccination, substantial breadth of spike-specific CD8+ and CD4+ T cell responses was reported.

The treatment or condition label for this specimen denotes: some 20 received Ad26.COV2.S at low or high dose, single or two shots; five or six received placebo; per-sample allocation not given. Repertoires of vaccine and placebo recipients were sequenced from samples collected on day 63 after the first injection. Between 29 July and 7 August 2020, Cohort 1b enrolled around 24 adults aged 18-55 years at one site in Boston, USA. Ad26.COV2.S consisted of a replication-incompetent adenovirus type 26 vector by which a prefusion-stabilized SARS-CoV-2 spike protein from the original Wuhan strain was expressed. Trimming removed 4 bases from V and 7 bases from J; the gene matches leave 15 bases unexplained. CDR1 and CDR2, per the germline V gene, are SNHLY and FYNNEI. From the cysteine up to the phenylalanine, the CDR3 has a length of 17 residues. The read is trimmed to its CDR3 DNA, 51 bases read in frame from base 1.

The rearrangement combines TRBV2 with TRBJ2-1; TRBD1 agrees with 8 junctional bases. This clonotype was sampled from a person between 18 and 65 years old who received the Ad26.COV2.S COVID-19 vaccine or a placebo. Source: peripheral blood, taken in a trial of Ad26.COV2.S vaccine versus placebo. The nucleotides read TGTGCCAGCAGTGGGCCTAAGGGACAGGTTGAGACAAATGAGCAGTTCTTC. This sequence encodes CASSGPKGQVETNEQFF.